The clone carrying this T cell receptor (beta chain) was observed a few times. Investigators took approximately 9.4 milliliters of peripheral blood from every donor. The data are from a study of blood T cells in healthy people across ages. This CDR3 is 16 amino acids long. V was shortened by 8 bases and J by 0 bases, with 17 bases between the two germline ends. In germline, CDR1 is MNHNS, CDR2 SASEGT. The use of a sample-barcoded 5' primer and a J-beta primer mix characterized a second PCR of roughly 7 to 11 cycles. Each CDR3 protein gets one entry after TCRdb re-called the 5' RACE reads with MiXCR. The sample includes more than 550,000 distinct CDR3 sequences, about 24% of them seen just once.

This receptor was obtained from a man aged 65-85 years in good health. The sequencing sample was made of blood. The chain links TRBV6-1 to TRBJ1-3; D unclear. Written as DNA, the CDR3 is TGTGCCAGCCTTCGGGCAGCTACGAGCTCTGGAAACACCATATATTTT. Amino acids: CASLRAATSSGNTIYF.